The T cell receptor beta chain under discussion was sequenced for a study of Graves' ophthalmopathy and Graves' hyperthyroidism. TCR beta CDR3 amplification used RNA transcripts. Following a first-round RT-PCR that used HTBI primers, a second-round multiplex PCR was carried out. In TCRdb, the multiplex PCR reads were re-called with MiXCR into one record per CDR3 protein. The repertoire holds approximately 1.2 million distinct CDR3 sequences, 36% seen once, with roughly 10% in the top ten. Worth noting for this clonotype: The antigen remains unidentified.

Findings and caveats of the study: Separation of ophthalmopathy from stable hyperthyroidism was achieved by a 13-signature model, at 85% to 90% sensitivity and around 81% specificity. The model's prediction of ophthalmopathy progression had 70.59% sensitivity and 72% to 85% specificity. Blood was where most expanded thyroid clonotypes above 0.001 frequency also turned up.

Other autoimmune diseases, uncontrolled infections, pregnancy or lactation led to the exclusion of patients. Sequencing input: peripheral blood or thyroid tissue (not recorded which). The TCR sequence derives from an adult man with Graves' hyperthyroidism.

The CDR3 loop is CASSQEGTGGEEQYF. CDR3 DNA sequence: TGCGCCAGCAGCCAAGAAGGGACAGGGGGCGAGGAGCAGTACTTC. The chain employs TRBV4-3 and TRBJ2-7, with 12 bases aligning to TRBD1. Germline V lookup: CDR1 LGHNA, CDR2 YSLEER. The CDR3 runs 15 residues. Losses at the gene ends were 0 bases for V and 7 bases for J; bases not matched to a gene: 4.